These 3 T cell receptor beta chains were sequenced from one sample in a study of OX40 agonist ivuxolimab in advanced cancers. The table came from immunoSEQ multiplex PCR; TCRdb's copy has only in-frame clones and leaves some out. Among around 95,000 clones, 90% were seen once, and the ten largest hold 0.15% to 0.2%. The starting material was CD4+ or CD8+ T cells sorted from blood, obtained in a trial of the OX40 agonist ivuxolimab. The source is an adult with an advanced solid tumor such as melanoma, head and neck, liver or kidney cancer.

Points on this clone: This same CDR3 is encoded by further DNA sequences in the sample. This rearrangement joins TRBV7-2 to TRBJ1-1, with unresolved D. The V end was cut by 1 base, the J end by 7 bases, with 10 bases between. This CDR3 contains 13 residues. Looked up from germline, CDR1 is SGHTA and CDR2 is FQGNSA. CDR3 in DNA: TGTGCCAGCAGCTTAGTGGTTGGGCGTGAAGCTTTCTTT. Protein product: CASSLVVGREAFF.

The CDR3 here is CASSLTGGGQPQHF. CDR3 nucleotides: TGTGCCAGCAGCCTTACAGGGGGCGGTCAGCCCCAGCATTTT. The rearrangement uses TRBV9 and TRBJ1-5; 9 bases match TRBD1. V shed 4 bases, J shed 6 bases, and the junction held 5 bases outside the gene matches. The length of the CDR3 is 14 residues. CDR1 is SGDLS, CDR2 YYNGEE, per germline.

CDR3: CASSPLLTSYEQYF. DNA of the CDR3: TGCGCCAGCAGCCCACTACTTACTTCCTACGAGCAGTACTTC. The gene calls are TRBV5-1 and TRBJ2-7; D not certain. Looked up from germline, CDR1 is SGHRS and CDR2 is YFSETQ. V was shortened by 4 bases and J by 1 base, with 12 bases between the two germline ends. The CDR3 runs to 14 residues.